This TCR beta chain was observed in a study of T cells in Graves' hyperthyroidism and ophthalmopathy. In making diagnoses, clinical symptoms, serum thyroxine and TRAb, thyroid ultrasound and orbital computed tomography were all used. What was amplified from RNA transcripts were TCR beta CDR3 regions. Initially, a first-round RT-PCR of the TCR CDR3 employed the HTBI primer set. TCRdb itself ran the multiplex PCR reads through MiXCR, one entry per CDR3 protein. Among hundreds of thousands of distinct CDR3 sequences listed, more than 11% were seen once. This TCR derives from a young woman with Graves' hyperthyroidism that later progressed to Graves' ophthalmopathy. Sequenced material: blood.

As DNA, the CDR3 is TGTGCCAGCAGTTACCGGGGGAACGGCTACGAGCAGTACTTC. It translates to CASSYRGNGYEQYF. The chain combines TRBV6-5 with TRBJ2-7, with D possibly TRBD2 on 6 matching bases. Germline V gene sequence: CDR1 MNHEY, CDR2 SVGAGI. The CDR3 contains 14 residues. Trimming took off 2 bases at V and 3 bases at J, with 11 bases between the two ends.